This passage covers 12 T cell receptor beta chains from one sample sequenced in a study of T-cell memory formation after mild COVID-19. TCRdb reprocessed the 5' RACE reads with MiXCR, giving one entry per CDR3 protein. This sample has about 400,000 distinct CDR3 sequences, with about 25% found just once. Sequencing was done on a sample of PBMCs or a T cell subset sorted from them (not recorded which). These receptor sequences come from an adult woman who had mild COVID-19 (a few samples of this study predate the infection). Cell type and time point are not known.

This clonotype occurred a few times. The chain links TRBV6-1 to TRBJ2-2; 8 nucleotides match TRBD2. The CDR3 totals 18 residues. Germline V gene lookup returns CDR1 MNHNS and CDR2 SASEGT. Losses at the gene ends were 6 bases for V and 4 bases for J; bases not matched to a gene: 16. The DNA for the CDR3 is TGTGCCAGCAGCGGGAGACTAGCGAAAAGCGTCGGCACCGGGGAGCTGTTTTTT. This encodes CASSGRLAKSVGTGELFF.

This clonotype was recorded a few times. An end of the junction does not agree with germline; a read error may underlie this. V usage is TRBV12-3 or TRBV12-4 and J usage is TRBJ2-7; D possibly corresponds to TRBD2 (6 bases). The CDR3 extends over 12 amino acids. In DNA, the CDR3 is TGCGGGACTCTGGGGACTTTTGACGAGCAGTACTTC. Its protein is CGTLGTFDEQYF.

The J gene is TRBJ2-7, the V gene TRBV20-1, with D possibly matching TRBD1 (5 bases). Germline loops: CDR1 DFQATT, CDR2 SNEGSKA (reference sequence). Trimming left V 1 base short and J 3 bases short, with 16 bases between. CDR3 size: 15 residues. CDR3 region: CSARVPDTASYEQYF. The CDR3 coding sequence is TGCAGTGCTAGAGTACCGGACACCGCGAGCTACGAGCAGTACTTC.

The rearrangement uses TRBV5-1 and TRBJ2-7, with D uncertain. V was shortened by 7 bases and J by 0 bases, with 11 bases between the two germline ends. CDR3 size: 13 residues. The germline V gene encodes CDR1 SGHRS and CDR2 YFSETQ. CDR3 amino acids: CASGRGSSYEQYV. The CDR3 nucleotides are TGCGCCAGCGGGCGAGGAAGCTCCTACGAGCAGTACGTC.

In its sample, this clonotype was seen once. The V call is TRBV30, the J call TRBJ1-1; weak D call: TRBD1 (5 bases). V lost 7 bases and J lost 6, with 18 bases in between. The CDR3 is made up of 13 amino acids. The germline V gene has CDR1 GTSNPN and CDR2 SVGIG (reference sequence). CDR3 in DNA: TGTGCCTCCTCGGCCGGCCACAGGTCTGAAGCTTTCTTT. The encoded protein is CASSAGHRSEAFF.

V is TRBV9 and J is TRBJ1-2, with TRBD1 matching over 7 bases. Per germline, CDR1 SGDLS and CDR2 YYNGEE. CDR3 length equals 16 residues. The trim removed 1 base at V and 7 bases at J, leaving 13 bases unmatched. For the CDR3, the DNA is TGTGCCAGCAGCGTACAGACAGGGCAAGTCGGAAGTGGCTACACCTTC. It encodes CASSVQTGQVGSGYTF.

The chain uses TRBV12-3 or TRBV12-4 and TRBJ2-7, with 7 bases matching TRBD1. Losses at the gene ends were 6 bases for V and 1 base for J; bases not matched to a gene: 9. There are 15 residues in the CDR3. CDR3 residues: CASSGRDSLSYEQYF. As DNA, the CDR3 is TGTGCCAGCAGCGGCCGGGACAGCTTGTCCTACGAGCAGTACTTC.

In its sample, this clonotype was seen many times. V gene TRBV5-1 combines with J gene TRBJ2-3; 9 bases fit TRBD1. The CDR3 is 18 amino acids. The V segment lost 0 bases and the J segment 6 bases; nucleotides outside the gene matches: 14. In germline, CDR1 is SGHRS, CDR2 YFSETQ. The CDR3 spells CASSLGTGVVFEVDTQYF. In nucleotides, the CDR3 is TGCGCCAGCAGCTTGGGGACAGGGGTTGTTTTTGAGGTCGATACGCAGTATTTT.

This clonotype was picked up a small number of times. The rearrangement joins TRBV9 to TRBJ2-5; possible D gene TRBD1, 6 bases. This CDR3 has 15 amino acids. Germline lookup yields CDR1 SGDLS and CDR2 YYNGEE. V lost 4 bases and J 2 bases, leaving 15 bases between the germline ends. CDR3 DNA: TGTGCCAGCAGCACGGCCTGGGGGCTTCAAGAGACCCAGTACTTC. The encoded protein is CASSTAWGLQETQYF.

The CDR3 nucleotides read TGTGCCAGCAGTGCGACGTTCCGGGTCTCAAAAGAAAAACTGTTTTTT. Amino acid sequence: CASSATFRVSKEKLFF. The chain employs TRBV6-1 and TRBJ1-4; D is unclear. The germline CDR1 and CDR2 sequences are MNHNS and SASEGT. Trimming shortened V by 4 bases and J by 8 bases, and 20 bases separated the two germline ends. This CDR3 has 16 residues.

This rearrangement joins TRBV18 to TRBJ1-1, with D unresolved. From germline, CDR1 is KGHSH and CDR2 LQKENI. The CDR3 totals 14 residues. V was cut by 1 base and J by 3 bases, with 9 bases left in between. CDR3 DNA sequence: TGTGCCAGCTCACCACGGATACTGGACACTGAAGCTTTCTTT. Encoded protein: CASSPRILDTEAFF.

The CDR3 DNA sequence: TGTGCCAGCAGCACAGGGAGGCAAAACTATGGCTACACCTTC. Translation gives CASSTGRQNYGYTF. This chain joins TRBV9 and TRBJ1-2; weak D call: TRBD1 (6 bases). This CDR3 is 14 amino acids long. V was shortened by 4 bases and J by 2 bases, with 12 bases between the two germline ends. Germline V gene data show CDR1 as SGDLS and CDR2 as YYNGEE.